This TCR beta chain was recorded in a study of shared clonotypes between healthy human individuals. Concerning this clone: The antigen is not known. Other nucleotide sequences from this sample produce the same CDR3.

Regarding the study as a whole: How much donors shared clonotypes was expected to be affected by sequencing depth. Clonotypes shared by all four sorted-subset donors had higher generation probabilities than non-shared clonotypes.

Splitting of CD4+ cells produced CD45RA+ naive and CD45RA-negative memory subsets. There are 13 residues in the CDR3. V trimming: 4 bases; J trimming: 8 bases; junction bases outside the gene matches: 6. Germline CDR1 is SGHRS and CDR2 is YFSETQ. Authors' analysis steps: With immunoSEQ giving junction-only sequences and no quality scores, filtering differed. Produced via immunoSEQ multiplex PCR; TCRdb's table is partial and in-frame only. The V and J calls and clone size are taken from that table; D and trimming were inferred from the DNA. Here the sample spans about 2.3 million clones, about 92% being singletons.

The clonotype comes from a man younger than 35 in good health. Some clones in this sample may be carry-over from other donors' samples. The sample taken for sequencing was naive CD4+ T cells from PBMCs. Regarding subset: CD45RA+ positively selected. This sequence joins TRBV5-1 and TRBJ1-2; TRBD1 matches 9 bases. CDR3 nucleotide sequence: TGCGCCAGCAGCCAGGGACAGGGAGAGGGCTACACCTTC. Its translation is CASSQGQGEGYTF.